One and the same sample provided the 7 T cell receptor beta chains below, sequenced in a study of identical twins. Using its own MiXCR run on the 5' RACE reads, TCRdb lists one record per CDR3 protein. The sample holds fewer than 500,000 distinct CDR3 sequences, about 13% seen once. The same sample was also used in a study of yellow fever vaccine responses in identical twins.

Specimen: CD4+ T cells sorted from blood. The receptors originated from a woman under 30 in good health.

This clonotype was detected only a few times. CDR3 in DNA: TGTGCCAGCACCAACTACAATGAGCAGTTCTTC. As protein: CASTNYNEQFF. This rearrangement joins TRBV2 to TRBJ2-1; D unclear. Trimming left V 7 bases short and J 3 bases short, with 4 bases between. The germline V gene encodes CDR1 SNHLY and CDR2 FYNNEI. CDR3 length: 11 residues.

This clonotype was observed a few times. The chain employs TRBV7-6 and TRBJ2-7; D tentatively reads TRBD1 or TRBD2 (5 bases each). Germline V lookup: CDR1 SGHVS, CDR2 FNYEAQ. The CDR3 runs to 14 residues. V was clipped by 5 bases and J by 2 bases, with 13 bases between them. CDR3 sequence: CASSLRDDTYEQYF. The CDR3 region has the DNA TGTGCCAGCAGCCTCCGGGACGATACCTACGAGCAGTACTTC. The full variable domain, in which reference TRBV7-6 and TRBJ2-7 provide the parts outside the CDR3, is GAGVSQSPRYKVTKRGQDVALRCDPISGHVSLYWYRQALGQGPEFLTYFNYEAQQDKSGLPNDRFSAERPEGSISTLTIQRTEQRDSAMYRCASSLRDDTYEQYFGPGTRLTVT.

The sample holds a few counts of this clonotype. The rearrangement uses TRBV24-1 and TRBJ2-5, with D possibly TRBD2 on 5 matching bases. Germline V lookup: CDR1 KGHDR, CDR2 SFDVKD. CDR3 length: 13 amino acids. Trimming removed 3 bases from V and 3 bases from J, with 7 bases in between. The chain's CDR3 is CATSDIGKETQYF. The CDR3 DNA reads TGTGCCACCAGTGATATCGGGAAAGAGACCCAGTACTTC.

This clonotype occurred a few times. The V call is TRBV27, the J call TRBJ2-3; 7 bases fit TRBD2. The CDR3 consists of 14 residues. The trim removed 5 bases at V and 0 bases at J, leaving 2 bases unmatched. Germline V gene sequence: CDR1 MNHEY, CDR2 SMNVEV (reference sequence). CDR3 sequence (DNA): TGTGCCAGCAGTAGCGGGGCTAGCACAGATACGCAGTATTTT. Its translation is CASSSGASTDTQYF.

This chain uses TRBV4-2 with TRBJ2-2; unclear D gene. Trimming removed 10 bases from V and 4 bases from J, with 13 bases in between. CDR1 is LGHNA, CDR2 YNFKEQ, per germline. The CDR3 contains 13 residues. The CDR3 DNA is TGTGCCATCGGCCCCCGACTCACCGGGGAGCTGTTTTTT. It translates to CAIGPRLTGELFF.

This clonotype has at least ten counts. The CDR3 sequence is CASSRDGRGIDEQFF. In nucleotides, the CDR3 is TGTGCCAGCAGCAGAGACGGCAGGGGAATCGATGAGCAGTTCTTC. The rearrangement links TRBV7-9 to TRBJ2-1, with D possibly matching TRBD1 (6 bases). Germline-derived CDR1 and CDR2 are SEHNR and FQNEAQ (reference sequence). CDR3 length equals 15 residues. Trimming stripped 5 bases from V and 8 bases from J, with 19 bases between.

This clonotype was counted between two and nine times. The J gene is TRBJ2-7, the V gene TRBV7-9, with D possibly being TRBD2 (6 bases). The V end lost 1 base, the J end lost 0 bases, and 10 bases lay between the germline ends. The germline gives CDR1 SEHNR, CDR2 FQNEAQ (reference sequence). The CDR3 sequence is 15 residues long. CDR3 nucleotide sequence: TGTGCCAGCAGCTTAGGGGGCGGGATCTCCTACGAGCAGTACTTC. Protein: CASSLGGGISYEQYF.